The next 16 T cell receptor beta chains were all read from a single sample in a study of tumor and adjacent non-tumor tissue in lung cancer. The template was RNA from unsorted bulk tissue. Three rounds of nested PCR, following a modified ARM-PCR protocol, produced the TCRbeta library. One entry per CDR3 protein results from TCRdb running MiXCR on the multiplex PCR reads. The sample lists roughly 200,000 distinct CDR3 sequences; 60% to 85% were seen once. Sequencing was done on a sample of lung tumor tissue. These TCRs come from a man in his fifties or sixties with non-small cell lung cancer.

As for this clonotype: This may stem from a read error, because a much larger clone lies one nucleotide away. This is likely a read error, given that the CDR3 carries no conserved phenylalanine or tryptophan at its end. V is TRBV20-1 and J is TRBJ2-5; tentatively, D is TRBD1 (5 bases). The V gene's germline CDR1 is DFQATT and CDR2 SNEGSKA (reference sequence). V was trimmed by 6 bases and J by 3 bases, leaving 11 bases between them. The CDR3 has 12 residues. For the CDR3, the DNA is TGCAGTGCCATTTGGGGCAAAGAGACCCAGTACTGC. As protein: CSAIWGKETQYC.

This chain joins TRBV10-3 and TRBJ1-2, with a weak D call TRBD1 (5 bases). The germline CDR1 and CDR2 sequences are ENHRY and SYGVKD. The length of the CDR3 is 15 residues. The V and J ends lost 7 bases and 6 bases respectively, with 21 bases between them. The chain's CDR3 is CAIMGSGGEQHGYTF. Here the CDR3 DNA reads TGTGCCATCATGGGCAGCGGGGGGGAACAACATGGCTACACCTTC.

Turning to this clonotype: The junction differs from germline at one of its ends, possibly a read error. The chain employs TRBV4-2 and TRBJ2-3, with D possibly TRBD2 on 6 matching bases. The CDR3 is 14 amino acids. From germline, CDR1 is LGHNA and CDR2 YNFKEQ. The CDR3 here is CASRQGGGTDTQYF. The CDR3 DNA reads TGTGCCAGCAGGCAAGGCGGAGGGACAGATACGCAGTATTTT.

The chain has TRBV6-2 or TRBV6-3 and TRBJ1-2, with TRBD1 identical over 12 bases. Germline CDR1 is MNHEY and CDR2 is SVGEGT. This CDR3 is 15 amino acids long. V lost 7 bases, J lost 4 bases, and 7 bases stayed unmatched. CDR3 loop: CASTPGQGAIYGYTF. Written as DNA, the CDR3 is TGTGCCAGCACCCCGGGACAGGGGGCGATCTATGGCTACACCTTC.

As regards this clonotype: It may be a read error: a sequence one base away is much more abundant. The chain combines TRBV5-6 with TRBJ2-5, with unresolved D. The V and J ends lost 5 bases and 5 bases respectively, with 10 bases between them. This CDR3 is 12 amino acids long. The germline gives CDR1 SGHDT, CDR2 YYEEEE. The CDR3: CASRFGRETQYF. In nucleotides, the CDR3 is TGTGCCAGCAGGTTTGGTCGGGAGACCCAGTACTTC.

Turning to this clonotype: The junction and the germline gene differ at one end; a read error may be behind it. The chain combines TRBV6-2 or TRBV6-3 with TRBJ2-3; D gene unclear. There are 14 residues in the CDR3. Germline CDR1 is MNHEY and CDR2 is SVGEGT. CDR3 sequence: CTSSSRAKRETQYF. The DNA of the CDR3 is TGTACCAGCAGTTCCCGGGCCAAAAGAGAAACGCAGTATTTT.

Details on this clonotype: At one boundary the junction diverges from the germline segment, which might be a read error. This rearrangement joins TRBV20-1 to TRBJ2-2; 12 bases map to TRBD1. Germline assignment: CDR1 DFQATT and CDR2 SNEGSKA (reference sequence). CDR3 length: 17 amino acids. In DNA form, the CDR3 reads TGCAGAGCTATAATCCGGGACAGGGGGCACTCCACCGGGGAGCTGTTTTTT. Protein sequence: CRAIIRDRGHSTGELFF.

This clonotype was detected only once. A much larger clone is a single base away; this may be a read error. The chain uses TRBV5-5 and TRBJ2-2, with D uncertain. V shed 0 bases and J shed 7 bases, with 4 bases lying between them. Per germline, CDR1 SGHKS and CDR2 YYEKEE (reference sequence). This CDR3 comprises 12 residues. The CDR3 nucleotides read TGTGCCAGCAGCTTGGGGATCGGGGAGCTGTTTTTT. It codes for CASSLGIGELFF.

In its sample, this clonotype was seen a few times. The chain is built from TRBV12-3 or TRBV12-4 and TRBJ2-3; D gene ambiguous. Deletions cut 3 bases from V and 2 bases from J, with 15 bases between. This CDR3 comprises 16 residues. The CDR3 coding sequence is TGTGCCAGCAGTTTGGCGTTGCGCCTCACCACAGATACGCAGTATTTT. It is translated as CASSLALRLTTDTQYF.

With regard to this clonotype: Compared with germline, one end of the junction differs, possibly owing to a read error. This CDR3 is CASSTEAGGGSRLHF. In nucleotides, the CDR3 is TGTGCCAGCAGTACCGAGGCTGGGGGAGGTTCACGCCTCCACTTT. The V call is TRBV2, the J call TRBJ1-6; D possibly corresponds to TRBD1 (5 bases). CDR3 length equals 15 residues. From germline, CDR1 is SNHLY and CDR2 FYNNEI.

Notes on this clonotype: One end of the junction varies from germline; a read error may be responsible. The V and J genes are TRBV20-1 and TRBJ2-3; a weak D match, TRBD2 (5 bases). Germline CDR1 is DFQATT and CDR2 is SNEGSKA (reference sequence). There are 13 residues in the CDR3. In DNA, the CDR3 is TGCAGTGCTAGACAGGCTAGCCCAGATACACAGTATTTT. It encodes CSARQASPDTQYF.

A remark on this clonotype: A much bigger clone sits one base away, suggesting this may be a read error. J is TRBJ2-1 and V is TRBV20-1; TRBD1 is a possible D gene (7 bases). Germline assignment: CDR1 DFQATT and CDR2 SNEGSKA (reference sequence). V was pared by 7 bases and J by 4 bases, with 23 bases between. The CDR3 is 16 residues long. Written as DNA, the CDR3 is TGCAGTGTCACTTTACAGGGGAGGTACCCATACAATGAGCAGTTCTTC. Translation gives CSVTLQGRYPYNEQFF.

Turning to this clonotype: A clone one base away is much larger, so this may be a read error. This rearrangement joins TRBV6-5 to TRBJ2-3; D tentatively reads TRBD1 or TRBD2 (6 bases each). Germline loops: CDR1 MNHEY, CDR2 SVGAGI. The CDR3 consists of 17 residues. For the CDR3, the DNA is TGTGCCACCAGAAAGGGGGGAGTCACCACTAGCACAGATACGCAGTTTTTT. It yields the protein CATRKGGVTTSTDTQFF.

This clonotype came up a few times. This rearrangement joins TRBV6-1 to TRBJ2-7; no clear D gene. CDR1 and CDR2 from the germline V gene are MNHNS and SASEGT. The ends were cut back, 9 bases at V and 2 bases at J, with 14 bases in the middle. This CDR3 is 13 amino acids long. In nucleotides, the CDR3 is TGTGCCAGTAGTCCGCAGGATCCCTACGAGCAGTACTTC. Its translation is CASSPQDPYEQYF.

The chain has TRBV29-1 and TRBJ2-1; 8 positions agree with TRBD2. The CDR3 runs to 12 residues. Unmatched junction bases numbered 5, after V lost 7 bases and J lost 6 bases. Germline CDR1 SQVTM, CDR2 ANQGSEA. The CDR3 nucleotides read TGCAGCGGCGGGGGGACCTTCAATGAGCAGTTCTTC. This encodes CSGGGTFNEQFF.

This sequence joins TRBV4-1 and TRBJ2-3; tentative D call: TRBD2 (6 bases). From germline, CDR1 is MGHRA and CDR2 YSYEKL. The length of the CDR3 is 15 residues. Trimming shortened V by 4 bases and J by 6 bases, and 17 bases separated the two germline ends. The CDR3 region is CASSPRDWIGDTQYF. CDR3 coding DNA: TGCGCCAGCAGCCCAAGGGACTGGATTGGTGATACGCAGTATTTT.